This T cell receptor beta chain was sequenced for a study of blood T cell repertoires in COVID-19. Study-level information: PBMCs, B-cell-depleted T cells, or T cells were the source of the cDNA or gDNA that made up the material.

Only in-frame clones appear in the TCRdb table, and some are missing; sequencing was by immunoSEQ multiplex PCR. Of more than 200,000 clones listed, 85% to 90% are singletons. In Seattle, patients joined the study during active infection and were tracked longitudinally. The sequencing sample was made of peripheral blood. This TCR was recovered from a man aged 30 to 39 with COVID-19, enrolled during active disease.

CDR3 DNA sequence: TGTGCCAGCGACCCGGGACAGGCTACGGGCACTGAAGCTTTCTTT. It encodes CASDPGQATGTEAFF. V and J are TRBV19 and TRBJ1-1; 8 bases line up with TRBD1. The CDR3 runs 15 residues. Germline assignment: CDR1 LNHDA and CDR2 SQIVND (reference sequence). V lost 9 bases and J lost 4; bases outside the gene matches: 13.